This TCR beta chain was captured in a study of shared clonotypes between healthy human individuals. Assay: immunoSEQ multiplex PCR; the TCRdb copy retains only in-frame clones and omits some. The sample gives around 1.4 million clones, approximately 98.5% of which show up once; 0.3% to 0.45% is in the top ten. The TCR sequence derives from a man aged 25-40 years in good health. Source material: naive CD4+ T cells sorted from blood. Subset here: CD45RA+ positively selected.

CDR3 region: CASSTGYTDTQYF. Here the CDR3 DNA reads TGTGCCAGCAGCACGGGGTACACAGATACGCAGTATTTT. This rearrangement joins TRBV7-7 to TRBJ2-3; TRBD2 might be the D (5 bases). The CDR3 spans 13 residues. V lost 5 bases to trimming and J lost 2 bases, with 8 bases between them. Per the germline V gene, CDR1 is SSHAT and CDR2 is FNYEAQ (reference sequence).